This T cell receptor beta chain is drawn from a study of shared clonotypes between healthy human individuals. Sequencing was at deep level. PCR replicates performed on unsorted PBMC used approximately 310 ng DNA, some 30,000 T cell genomes. Here immunoSEQ multiplex PCR was the method, and the copy in TCRdb shows in-frame clones only, minus some. The profile shows about 470,000 clones, roughly 80% of them singletons. Sequenced: PBMCs. This clonotype was obtained from a woman aged 40 to 49 in good health. Some clones in this sample may be carry-over from other donors' samples.

The CDR3 DNA sequence: TGTGCCTGGAGTGTATCAGTGGGTGCGCCCCAGCATTTT. Amino acids: CAWSVSVGAPQHF. The chain employs TRBV30 and TRBJ1-5; no clear D. Trimming took off 0 bases at V and 9 bases at J, with 12 bases between the two ends. Germline V gene sequence: CDR1 GTSNPN, CDR2 SVGIG (reference sequence). The CDR3 extends over 13 amino acids.